These 9 T cell receptor beta chains were all obtained from the same sample, sequenced in a study of T-cell memory formation after mild COVID-19. TCRdb analysed the 5' RACE reads with MiXCR anew, one entry per CDR3 protein. The sample carries around 200,000 distinct CDR3 sequences, about 22% recorded once. The sequenced sample consisted of PBMCs or a T cell subset sorted from them (not recorded which). Every receptor here comes from an adult woman who had mild COVID-19 (a few samples of this study predate the infection). Cell type and time point are not known.

V is TRBV7-9 and J is TRBJ1-2; 7 bases agree with TRBD1. CDR1 is SEHNR and CDR2 is FQNEAQ in the germline V gene (reference sequence). This CDR3 contains 13 residues. J gave up 4 bases and V 5 bases, and 4 bases lay outside the gene matches. The CDR3 sequence is CASSRDRFYGYTF. In DNA form, the CDR3 reads TGTGCCAGCAGCCGGGACAGATTCTATGGCTACACCTTC.

This chain uses TRBV3-1 with TRBJ1-1; D call uncertain. Trimming cost V 0 bases and J 5 bases, with 4 bases left between them. CDR1 and CDR2 from the germline V gene are LGHDT and YNNKEL (reference sequence). The CDR3 consists of 12 residues. The CDR3 region is CASSQDDTEAFF. The CDR3 DNA sequence: TGTGCCAGCAGCCAAGATGATACTGAAGCTTTCTTT.

This clonotype was seen only a few times. The chain employs TRBV6-1 and TRBJ2-7, with 8 bases lining up with TRBD1. CDR3 length: 15 amino acids. Germline CDR1 reads MNHNS; CDR2 reads SASEGT. Trimming cost V 6 bases and J 0 bases; bases outside gene matches: 7. The CDR3 sequence: CASRGRTGSSYEQYF. The CDR3 DNA is TGTGCCAGCAGAGGCCGGACAGGGAGCTCCTACGAGCAGTACTTC.

Many counts were recorded for this clonotype. The chain combines TRBV15 with TRBJ2-1; TRBD1 matches at 12 bases. The CDR3 has 16 residues. V trimming: 3 bases; J trimming: 7 bases; junction bases outside the gene matches: 7. Germline V gene lookup returns CDR1 LNHNV and CDR2 YYDKDF (reference sequence). This CDR3 is CATSSVGTGGLNEQFF. The CDR3 DNA reads as TGTGCCACCAGCAGTGTCGGGACAGGGGGCCTAAATGAGCAGTTCTTC.

This clonotype was seen a single time. CDR3 loop: CASREGPYGYTF. CDR3 DNA: TGTGCCAGCAGGGAGGGGCCGTATGGCTACACCTTC. V is TRBV6-6 and J is TRBJ1-2, with a tentative D call TRBD1 (5 bases). The CDR3 length is 12 residues. The germline V and J ends were trimmed by 6 bases and 5 bases, with 10 bases remaining between them. Germline values: CDR1 MNHNY, CDR2 SVGAGI (reference sequence).

V usage is TRBV7-9 and J usage is TRBJ2-1; D gene ambiguous. The CDR3 totals 13 residues. With 4 bases removed from V and 6 bases from J, the gap between germline ends came to 10 bases. Per germline, CDR1 SEHNR and CDR2 FQNEAQ (reference sequence). The CDR3 region is CASSSTVSNEQFF. CDR3 DNA: TGTGCCAGCAGCTCCACGGTGAGCAATGAGCAGTTCTTC.

This clonotype has a handful of counts. The CDR3 region has the DNA TGTGCCAGCACGTTGTCCGGGTACAATGAGCAGTTCTTC. Its protein product is CASTLSGYNEQFF. This chain uses TRBV5-6 with TRBJ2-1, with D unclear. Germline lookup yields CDR1 SGHDT and CDR2 YYEEEE. The CDR3 length is 13 residues. V was shortened by 6 bases and J by 4 bases, with 11 bases between the two germline ends.

The chain combines TRBV6-5 with TRBJ2-1; weak D call: TRBD2 (5 bases). Germline values: CDR1 MNHEY, CDR2 SVGAGI. The CDR3 consists of 15 residues. V shed 0 bases and J shed 8 bases, with 14 bases lying between them. The CDR3 DNA is TGTGCCAGCAGTTACTCTATTGAGGGATCCTATGAGCAGTTCTTC. It is translated as CASSYSIEGSYEQFF.

This clonotype came up many times. This chain uses TRBV12-3 or TRBV12-4 with TRBJ2-1; the D gene is possibly TRBD2 (5 bases). V lost 5 bases and J 4 bases, leaving 12 bases between the germline ends. The CDR3 spans 14 residues. Here the CDR3 reads CASSAEAVYNEQFF. CDR3 nucleotides: TGTGCCAGCAGTGCGGAAGCGGTGTACAATGAGCAGTTCTTC.